This TCR beta chain comes out of a study of CXCR3-negative and CXCR3-positive naive CD8 T cells (dated by TCRdb to the late 2010s). Describing the broader study: In total, 120 million to 150 million TRB reads were obtained, which works out to roughly 1.5 +/- 0.3 million reads per library. For the TRBV-TRBJ cluster analysis, the naive subsets came from a handful of donors, while the memory cells came from 3 donors. Data from 11 donors, pooled across two independent experiments, went into the diversity and physicochemical repertoire analyses. Study-wide conclusions, independent of this receptor: TRBV-TRBJ usage was similar between naive CXCR3-negative and CXCR3-positive cells from the same donor, while memory cells showed distinct patterns. Comparably high repertoire diversity was found in both naive subsets, whereas much lower repertoire diversity was found in memory CD8+ T cells. Because surface CD5, which has been linked to self-reactivity in mice, was comparable between naive subsets, TCR interaction strength was also inferred from TRB CDR3 physicochemical properties. Compared with CXCR3-negative naive cells, CXCR3-positive naive cells had TRB CDR3s with higher hydrophobicity (lower Kidera factor 4), lower energy, and higher strength and volume indices. Freshly isolated PBMCs were used for most assays because CXCR3 expression partially decreased after cryopreservation.

For each CD8+ T cell subset, flow sorting was done in triplicate, and about 300,000 cells per subset went directly into RLT lysis buffer. To keep memory contaminants out, a stringent definition of naive CD8+ T cells was applied: CD45RO-CCR7+CD27+CD95-. Peripheral blood mononuclear cells were isolated from buffy coats using standard density gradient centrifugation. A FACSAria III was used to flow-sort naive CXCR3-negative and CXCR3-positive CD8+ T cells. Total RNA was extracted from sorted cells with an RNeasy Mini Kit. Sequenced on a NextSeq 550. The Human TCR Profiling Kit (MiLaboratory) was used to prepare UMI-labeled 5' RACE TRB cDNA libraries. The full amount of extracted RNA was used for cDNA synthesis, and the full amount of resulting cDNA was used for PCR amplification. Libraries were prepared in parallel with an identical number of PCR cycles. In the authors' own workflow: With a requirement of at least two reads per UMI, MIGEC and MiXCR extracted about 50,000 +/- 10,000 unique UMI-labeled TRB cDNA molecules per library. An average of about 40,000 +/- 10,000 functional in-frame TRB CDR3 nucleotide clonotypes without stop codons was found per library. After downsampling to 5000 UMI-labeled TRB molecules per sample, diversity metrics such as normalized Shannon-Wiener and Chao1 were calculated in VDJtools. VDJtools computed clonotype-size-weighted physicochemical properties of the central five CDR3 residues: interaction energy, strength, volume and Kidera factor 4. TCRdb reprocessed the raw reads; every CDR3 protein sequence is a single record, and DNA is not supplied. In this record, the V and J calls reflect TCRdb's handling and not the investigators' own analysis. The sample table includes 75,000 to 100,000 distinct CDR3 sequences. 1.5% to 2% of the sample lies in the top ten.

The germline V gene (reference sequence) yields LNHNV for CDR1 and YYDKDF for CDR2. The CDR3 numbers 16 residues from cysteine through phenylalanine. Only the protein is available. A note on this clonotype: This receptor's antigen is unknown.

The source is a human donor in good health. Some clones in this sample may be carry-over from other donors' samples. The sequence links TRBV15 to TRBJ2-1; TCRdb's D gene call, TRBD2, goes unchecked for lack of DNA. The sample consisted of naive CXCR3- CD8+ T cells from blood. The meaning of the sample's cell subset or site label: CD45RO-CCR7+CD27+CD95- naive CD8+ T cells lacking CXCR3 (TNR3-). The encoded CDR3 is CATSRGTSGVYNEQFF. Joined to the reference TRBV15 and TRBJ2-1 proteins, this CDR3 gives the full variable domain: DAMVIQNPRYQVTQFGKPVTLSCSQTLNHNVMYWYQQKSSQAPKLLFHYYDKDFNNEADTPDNFQSRRPNTSFCFLDIRSPGLGDTAMYLCATSRGTSGVYNEQFFGPGTRLTVL.